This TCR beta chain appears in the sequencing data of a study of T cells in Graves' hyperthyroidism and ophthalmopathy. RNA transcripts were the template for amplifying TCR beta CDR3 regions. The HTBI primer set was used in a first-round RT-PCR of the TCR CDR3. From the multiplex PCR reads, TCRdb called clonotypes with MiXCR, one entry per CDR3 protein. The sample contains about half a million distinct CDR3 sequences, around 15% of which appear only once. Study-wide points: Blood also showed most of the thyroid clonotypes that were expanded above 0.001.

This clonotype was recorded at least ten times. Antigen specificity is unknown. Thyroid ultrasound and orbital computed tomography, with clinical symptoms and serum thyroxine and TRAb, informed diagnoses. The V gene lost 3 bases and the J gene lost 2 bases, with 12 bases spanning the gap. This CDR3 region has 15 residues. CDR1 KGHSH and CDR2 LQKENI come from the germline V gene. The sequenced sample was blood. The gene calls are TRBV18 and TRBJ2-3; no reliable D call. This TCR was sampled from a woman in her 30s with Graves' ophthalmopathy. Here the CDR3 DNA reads TGTGCCAGCTCACCCGAAGGTCGGATCACAGATACGCAGTATTTT. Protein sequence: CASSPEGRITDTQYF.